The 13 T cell receptor beta chains given below trace back to one sample, sequenced in a study of early T cells in non-severe SARS-CoV-2 infection. Using its own MiXCR run on the 5' RACE reads, TCRdb lists one record per CDR3 protein. The data contain about 80,000 distinct CDR3 sequences, 9.5% to 15% of them singletons. Sequencing used whole blood. These receptors were collected from an adult who was a healthcare worker with PCR-confirmed SARS-CoV-2 infection or an uninfected control (not recorded which).

This clonotype was seen only a few times. V is TRBV6-5 and J is TRBJ1-5; 10 nucleotides align to TRBD1. Germline V CDR1 and CDR2: MNHEY, SVGAGI. The junction had 1 base not matched to a gene; V was cut back by 6 bases and J by 2 bases. The CDR3 extends over 14 amino acids. CDR3 loop: CASRGTGGNQPQHF. In DNA form, the CDR3 reads TGTGCCAGCAGGGGGACAGGGGGCAATCAGCCCCAGCATTTT.

This clonotype was counted at least ten times. The chain links TRBV10-3 to TRBJ2-2, with D possibly called TRBD1 or TRBD2 (5 bases each). The CDR3 contains 14 residues. Germline V gene data show CDR1 as ENHRY and CDR2 as SYGVKD. V lost 6 bases to trimming and J lost 2 bases, with 10 bases between them. CDR3 DNA sequence: TGTGCCATCAGCCGGGACCCAAACACCGGGGAGCTGTTTTTT. Amino acid sequence: CAISRDPNTGELFF.

J is TRBJ2-1 and V is TRBV9; the D is unclear. The CDR3 spans 15 residues. The germline V gene has CDR1 SGDLS and CDR2 YYNGEE. Trimming removed 4 bases at V and 1 base at J, with 12 bases between. The CDR3 nucleotides read TGTGCCAGCAGCCCAGCCTCCGTTTCCTACAATGAGCAGTTCTTC. Translated: CASSPASVSYNEQFF.

J is TRBJ2-7 and V is TRBV29-1, with a weak D call TRBD1 (5 bases). The length of the CDR3 is 13 residues. Trimming removed 1 base from V and 6 bases from J, with 13 bases in between. Germline values: CDR1 SQVTM, CDR2 ANQGSEA. The CDR3 reads CSVEGQGLGEQYF. Written as DNA, the CDR3 is TGCAGCGTTGAAGGTCAGGGTCTGGGCGAGCAGTACTTC.

This clonotype was detected only a few times. V gene TRBV6-2 or TRBV6-3 combines with J gene TRBJ2-7; D might be TRBD2 (7 bases). CDR1 and CDR2 (germline): MNHEY, SVGEGT. V was shortened by 6 bases and J by 4 bases, with 16 bases between the two germline ends. The CDR3 runs to 14 residues. The CDR3 sequence is CASRTSRDTYEQYF. In DNA, the CDR3 is TGTGCCAGCAGGACTAGCCGGGACACTTACGAGCAGTACTTC.

This clonotype was found many times. The chain combines TRBV5-1 with TRBJ2-5; D not certain. V was cut by 4 bases and J by 4 bases, with 14 bases left in between. The CDR3 contains 14 residues. Germline CDR1 and CDR2: SGHRS and YFSETQ. CDR3 protein: CASSGSSVGETQYF. CDR3 nucleotide sequence: TGCGCCAGCAGCGGTAGCTCGGTTGGAGAGACCCAGTACTTC.

This clonotype was recorded at least ten times. This chain joins TRBV6-5 and TRBJ1-1, with 7 positions matching TRBD1. Germline values: CDR1 MNHEY, CDR2 SVGAGI. The CDR3 consists of 14 residues. J gave up 1 base and V 2 bases, and 1 base lay outside the gene matches. CDR3 in amino acids: CASSYDRANTEAFF. Here the CDR3 DNA reads TGTGCCAGCAGTTACGACAGGGCGAACACTGAAGCTTTCTTT.

In its sample, this clonotype was seen many times. The chain is built from TRBV20-1 and TRBJ2-2; 8 positions match TRBD1. This CDR3 comprises 15 residues. The junction had 11 bases not matched to a gene; V was cut back by 6 bases and J by 5 bases. Looked up from germline, CDR1 is DFQATT and CDR2 is SNEGSKA (reference sequence). The CDR3 is CSASGDRGNTGELFF. CDR3 in DNA: TGCAGTGCCTCCGGAGACAGGGGAAATACCGGGGAGCTGTTTTTT.

This chain connects TRBV7-2 to TRBJ2-3; unclear D gene. The CDR3 is made up of 13 amino acids. From germline, CDR1 is SGHTA and CDR2 FQGNSA. Trimming took 1 base from V and 10 from J, leaving 12 bases between them. The CDR3 sequence: CASSLGSLRAQYF. CDR3 DNA: TGTGCCAGCAGCTTAGGGAGCCTCCGCGCGCAGTATTTT. The variable domain in full, completed from reference TRBV7-2 and TRBJ2-3, reads GAGVSQSPSNKVTEKGKDVELRCDPISGHTALYWYRQSLGQGLEFLIYFQGNSAPDKSGLPSDRFSAERTGGSVSTLTIQRTQQEDSAVYLCASSLGSLRAQYFGPGTRLTVL.

This sequence joins TRBV10-3 and TRBJ2-7, with 8 bases lining up with TRBD2. CDR1 and CDR2 (germline): ENHRY, SYGVKD. The CDR3 contains 13 residues. With 10 bases clipped from V and 0 bases from J, the junction kept 5 bases outside the gene matches. CDR3 loop: CATLAASSYEQYF. CDR3 nucleotides: TGTGCCACACTAGCGGCTAGCTCCTACGAGCAGTACTTC.

This clonotype occurred many times. This chain joins TRBV27 and TRBJ1-3; D is unresolved. The ends were cut back, 1 base at V and 2 bases at J, with 3 bases in the middle. CDR3 size: 13 residues. Per the germline V gene, CDR1 is MNHEY and CDR2 is SMNVEV (reference sequence). The CDR3 protein is CASSLYAGNTIYF. The CDR3 DNA is TGTGCCAGCAGTTTATACGCTGGAAACACCATATATTTT.

The V and J genes are TRBV29-1 and TRBJ2-7; D remains ambiguous. V shed 3 bases and J shed 4 bases, with 7 bases lying between them. In germline, CDR1 is SQVTM, CDR2 ANQGSEA. CDR3 length: 11 amino acids. The DNA for the CDR3 is TGCAGCGTTGAGAAAGCATACGAGCAGTACTTC. Amino acids: CSVEKAYEQYF.

V gene TRBV6-5 combines with J gene TRBJ2-7; 7 bases align to TRBD1. Trimming removed 6 bases from V and 6 bases from J; junction bases left unmatched: 8. The CDR3 has 13 residues. Per germline, CDR1 MNHEY and CDR2 SVGAGI. For the CDR3, the DNA is TGTGCCAGCAGACGGGACAGCCTATCCGAGCAGTACTTC. This gives the protein CASRRDSLSEQYF.